This T cell receptor beta chain appears in the sequencing data of a study of cytomegalovirus exposure and HLA in healthy donors. Germline trimming cut 2 bases from V and 8 bases from J; bases unmatched to any gene: 10. The CDR3 length is 17 residues. CDR1 and CDR2 (germline): SGDLS, YYNGEE. PCR employed 60 Vbeta and 13 Jbeta primers. TCRdb's copy holds only in-frame clones and misses some; the assay was immunoSEQ multiplex PCR. Among approximately 89,000 clones listed, about three quarters were seen once. Study outcomes and limitations: Rare sequences made up most TCRs, while some public TCRs were found in many donors. An analysis that came later showed most CMV-associated TCR beta chains appearing HLA-restricted.

Of note for this clone: Its antigen remains unknown.

The rearrangement uses TRBV9 and TRBJ1-6; TRBD1 matches 10 bases. Sequenced sample: PBMCs. The sequence was obtained from a man under 40 in good health and CMV-seropositive. CDR3 loop: CASSVSRDRGSDSPLHF. DNA for the CDR3: TGTGCCAGCAGCGTTTCCCGGGACAGGGGTTCTGATTCACCCCTCCACTTT.